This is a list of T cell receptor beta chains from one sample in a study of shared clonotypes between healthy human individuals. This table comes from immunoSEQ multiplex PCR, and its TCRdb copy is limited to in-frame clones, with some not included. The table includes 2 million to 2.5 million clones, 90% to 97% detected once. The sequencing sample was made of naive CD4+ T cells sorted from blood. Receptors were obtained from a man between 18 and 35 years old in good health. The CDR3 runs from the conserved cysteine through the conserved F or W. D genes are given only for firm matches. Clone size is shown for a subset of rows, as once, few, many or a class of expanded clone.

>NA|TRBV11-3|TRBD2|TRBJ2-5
TGTGCCAGCAGCTTCGGGGGGACGTACCAAGAGACCCAGTACTTC
CASSFGGTYQETQYF
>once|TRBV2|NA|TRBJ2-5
TGTGCCAGCAGTGATGCTGTTGAGACCCAGTACTTC
CASSDAVETQYF
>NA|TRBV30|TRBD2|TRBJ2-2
TGTGCCTGCTTCGGACTAGCGGGACCGAACACCGGGGAGCTGTTTTTT
CACFGLAGPNTGELFF
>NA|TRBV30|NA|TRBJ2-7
TGTGCCTGGAGTGGTCAGGGAATCGAGCAGTACTTC
CAWSGQGIEQYF
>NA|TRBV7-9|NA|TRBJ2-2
TGTGCCAGCAGCCCCATTACCGGGGAGCTGTTTTTT
CASSPITGELFF
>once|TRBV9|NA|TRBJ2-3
TGTGCCAGCAGCCCCCGAGCAGAGGGCACAGATACGCAGTATTTT
CASSPRAEGTDTQYF
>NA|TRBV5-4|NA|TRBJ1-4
TGTGCCAGCAGCTTGACGTCGGCAGGGACTAATGAAAAACTGTTTTTT
CASSLTSAGTNEKLFF
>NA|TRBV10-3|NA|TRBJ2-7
TGTGCCATCTCTAGGGAGGTATCCGACTACGAGCAGTACTTC
CAISREVSDYEQYF
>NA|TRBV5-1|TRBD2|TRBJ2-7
TGCGCCAGCAGCGTCGCTGGGGGGGCCTACGAGCAGTACTTC
CASSVAGGAYEQYF
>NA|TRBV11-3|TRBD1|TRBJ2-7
TGTGCCAGCAGCTTAGACCTGAGGGGGCCGAGCTCCTACGAGCAGTACTTC
CASSLDLRGPSSYEQYF
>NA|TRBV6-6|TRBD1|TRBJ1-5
TGTGCCAGCAGTAGGGACAGCGGGCCCCAGCATTTT
CASSRDSGPQHF
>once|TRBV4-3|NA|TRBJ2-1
TGCGCCAGCAGCCAAGAACTATCCGGTGAGCAGTTCTTC
CASSQELSGEQFF
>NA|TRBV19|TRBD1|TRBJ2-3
TGTGCCAGTGTTGAAGGGGGCCGAACAGATACGCAGTATTTT
CASVEGGRTDTQYF
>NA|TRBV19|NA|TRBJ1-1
TGTGCCAGTAGTCAAGTGGGCACAAACACTGAAGCTTTCTTT
CASSQVGTNTEAFF
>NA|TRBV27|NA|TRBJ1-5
TGTGCCAGCAGTTTTGGGCCGGGACAACAGCCCCAGCATTTT
CASSFGPGQQPQHF
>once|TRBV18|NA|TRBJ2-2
TGTGCCAGCTCACCAGGGGGTTACACCGGGGAGCTGTTTTTT
CASSPGGYTGELFF
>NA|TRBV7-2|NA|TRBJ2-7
TGTGCCAGCAGCTGGGGGGGACAGTCCTACGAGCAGTACTTC
CASSWGGQSYEQYF
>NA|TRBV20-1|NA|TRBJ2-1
TGCAGTGCTAGAGAGGGCGGACTCTCGATCTTC
CSAREGGLSIF
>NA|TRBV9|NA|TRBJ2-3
TGTGCCAGCAGCGTAGCAGCGATTGAGGGAAATACGCAGTATTTT
CASSVAAIEGNTQYF
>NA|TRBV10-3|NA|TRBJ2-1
TGTGCCATCAGTGATAGTGCAAATGAGCAGTTCTTC
CAISDSANEQFF
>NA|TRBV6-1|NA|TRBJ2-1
TGTGCCAGCAGCCAGGGAAATGAGCAGTTCTTC
CASSQGNEQFF
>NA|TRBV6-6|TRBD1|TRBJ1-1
TGTGCCAGCAGTCAAAAAAGGACAGGGGCGAACACTGAAGCTTTCTTT
CASSQKRTGANTEAFF
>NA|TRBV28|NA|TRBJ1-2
TGTGCCAGCAAAGTTCCACAGCGAACCTATGGCTACACCTTC
CASKVPQRTYGYTF
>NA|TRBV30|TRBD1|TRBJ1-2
TGTGCCTGGAGTCCTAACAGGGGGCTGGGCTACACCTTC
CAWSPNRGLGYTF
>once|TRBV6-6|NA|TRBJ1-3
TGTGCCAGCAGTTATGCTCTCTCTGGAAACACCATATATTTT
CASSYALSGNTIYF
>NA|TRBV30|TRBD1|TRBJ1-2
TGTGCGTACGGGGCAGGGGGCTCTGGAAACTATGGCTACACCTTC
CAYGAGGSGNYGYTF
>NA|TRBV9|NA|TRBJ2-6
TGTGCCAGCAGCGTCCAGGGAGCTGGGGCCAACGTCCTGACTTTC
CASSVQGAGANVLTF
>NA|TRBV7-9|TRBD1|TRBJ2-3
TGTGCCAGCAGCTTATTTCCGGGACAGGGGGCGCGGGGCACAGATACGCAGTATTTT
CASSLFPGQGARGTDTQYF
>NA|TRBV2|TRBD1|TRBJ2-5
TGTGCCAGCGCTTTGGGACAGGGTCCAGAGACCCAGTACTTC
CASALGQGPETQYF
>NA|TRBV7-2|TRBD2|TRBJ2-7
TGTGCCAGCAGCCCACGGACTAGCGGGATCGCCCTCTACGAGCAGTACTTC
CASSPRTSGIALYEQYF
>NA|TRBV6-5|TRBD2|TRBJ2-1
TGTGCCAGCAGTTATTTAGCGGGTACTTCCTACAATGAGCAGTTCTTC
CASSYLAGTSYNEQFF
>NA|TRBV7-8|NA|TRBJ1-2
TGTGCCAGCAGCTTAGGGAGGACAGTAACCTATGGCTACACCTTC
CASSLGRTVTYGYTF
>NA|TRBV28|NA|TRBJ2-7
TGTGCCAGCAGAGTTGGAGTAGCCTACGAGCAGTACTTC
CASRVGVAYEQYF
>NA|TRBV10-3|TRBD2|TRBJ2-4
TGTGCCATCAGTGACGGGACTAGCGGAAACAAAAACATTCAGTACTTC
CAISDGTSGNKNIQYF
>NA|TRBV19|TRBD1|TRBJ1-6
TGTGCCAGTAGTATTTCTCCTAATCAGGGACAGAATAATTCACCCCTCCACTTT
CASSISPNQGQNNSPLHF
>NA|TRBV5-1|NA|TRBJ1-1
TGCGCCAGCAGTGGCAGGTCGAGCACTGAAGCTTTCTTT
CASSGRSSTEAFF
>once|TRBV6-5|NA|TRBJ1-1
TGTGCCAGCAGTTTGGGGCCAGGGGTCGAAAGGACTGAAGCTTTCTTT
CASSLGPGVERTEAFF